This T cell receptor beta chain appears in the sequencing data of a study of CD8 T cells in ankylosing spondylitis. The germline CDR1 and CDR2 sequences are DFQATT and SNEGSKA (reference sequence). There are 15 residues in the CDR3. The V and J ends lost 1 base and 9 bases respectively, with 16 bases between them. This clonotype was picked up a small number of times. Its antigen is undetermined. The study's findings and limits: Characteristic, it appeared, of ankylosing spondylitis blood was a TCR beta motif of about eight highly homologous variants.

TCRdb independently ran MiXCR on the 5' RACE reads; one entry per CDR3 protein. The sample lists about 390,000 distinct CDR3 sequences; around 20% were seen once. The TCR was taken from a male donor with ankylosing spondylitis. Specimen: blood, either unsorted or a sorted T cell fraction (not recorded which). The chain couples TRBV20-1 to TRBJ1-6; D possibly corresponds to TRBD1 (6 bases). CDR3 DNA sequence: TGCAGTGCTAGAGGCGCTAGGGGGAATAGTTCACCCCTCCACTTT. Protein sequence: CSARGARGNSSPLHF.